This entry lists 20 T cell receptor beta chains sequenced from one sample in a study of cytomegalovirus exposure and HLA in healthy donors. Amplification used 60 Vbeta primers and 13 Jbeta primers. The protocol was immunoSEQ multiplex PCR, while the TCRdb copy is restricted to in-frame clones and leaves out a portion. The sample lists 100,000 to 150,000 clones; about 82% were seen once. Specimen: PBMCs. These receptors were taken from a boy between 10 and 17 years old in good health and CMV-seronegative.

This clone appeared once. This sample includes further DNA sequences coding for the same CDR3. The rearrangement links TRBV30 to TRBJ1-4; the match to TRBD1 covers 7 bases. The germline V gene encodes CDR1 GTSNPN and CDR2 SVGIG (reference sequence). The CDR3 covers 13 residues. V was clipped by 2 bases and J by 5 bases; unmatched bases: 2. The chain's CDR3 is CAWSQGVNEKLFF. DNA for the CDR3: TGTGCCTGGAGTCAGGGGGTGAATGAAAAACTGTTTTTT.

The rearrangement links TRBV18 to TRBJ1-2; TRBD1 is a possible D gene (5 bases). This CDR3 has 12 amino acids. Trimming removed 2 bases from V and 8 bases from J, with 9 bases in between. Germline assignment: CDR1 KGHSH and CDR2 LQKENI. The CDR3 sequence: CASSPGAGGYTF. The CDR3 nucleotides read TGTGCCAGCTCACCAGGGGCCGGCGGCTACACCTTC.

The chain links TRBV2 to TRBJ1-1, with a possible D match to TRBD1 (6 bases). The ends were cut back, 2 bases at V and 5 bases at J, with 15 bases in the middle. Germline values: CDR1 SNHLY, CDR2 FYNNEI. There are 15 residues in the CDR3. Written as DNA, the CDR3 is TGTGCCAGCAGTGAAAGGACAGCCACCAGAACTGAAGCTTTCTTT. Its translation: CASSERTATRTEAFF.

This clone has just one count. The chain couples TRBV7-9 to TRBJ1-4, with a tentative D call TRBD1 (6 bases). The germline V gene encodes CDR1 SEHNR and CDR2 FQNEAQ (reference sequence). The CDR3 loop spans 15 amino acids. The V gene lost 3 bases and the J gene lost 8 bases, with 16 bases spanning the gap. CDR3 region: CASSLGGGNGEKLFF. CDR3 nucleotides: TGTGCCAGCAGCTTGGGTGGGGGCAATGGGGAAAAACTGTTTTTT.

The rearrangement joins TRBV29-1 to TRBJ1-5; 8 nucleotides align to TRBD1. CDR1 is SQVTM and CDR2 is ANQGSEA in the germline V gene. The CDR3 is made up of 13 amino acids. Unmatched junction bases numbered 8, after V lost 6 bases and J lost 7 bases. The CDR3 reads CSVVIQGDQPQHF. CDR3 in DNA: TGCAGCGTGGTTATACAGGGGGACCAGCCCCAGCATTTT. The complete variable domain, with remaining parts taken from reference TRBV29-1 and TRBJ1-5, reads SAVISQKPSRDICQRGTSLTIQCQVDSQVTMMFWYRQQPGQSLTLIATANQGSEATYESGFVIDKFPISRPNLTFSTLTVSNMSPEDSSIYLCSVVIQGDQPQHFGDGTRLSIL.

V usage is TRBV30 and J usage is TRBJ2-1; D may be TRBD2 (7 bases). Germline V gene sequence: CDR1 GTSNPN, CDR2 SVGIG (reference sequence). V was clipped by 1 base and J by 7 bases, with 17 bases between them. This CDR3 region has 15 residues. This chain's CDR3 is CAWSEYRTAGNEQFF. In nucleotides, the CDR3 is TGTGCCTGGAGTGAATACCGGACAGCGGGGAATGAGCAGTTCTTC.

The chain couples TRBV6-1 to TRBJ2-7; TRBD1 matches 7 bases. The CDR3 is 13 amino acids. Germline CDR1 reads MNHNS; CDR2 reads SASEGT. Germline trimming cut 4 bases from V and 5 bases from J; bases unmatched to any gene: 5. In nucleotides, the CDR3 is TGTGCCAGCAGTGGGGAAACAGGGGACGAGCAGTACTTC. Translating gives CASSGETGDEQYF.

The chain is built from TRBV6-1 and TRBJ1-4, with D perhaps TRBD1 (5 bases). Trimming shortened V by 4 bases and J by 4 bases, and 13 bases separated the two germline ends. CDR3 length: 15 amino acids. Germline values: CDR1 MNHNS, CDR2 SASEGT. The CDR3 DNA sequence: TGTGCCAGCAGTGTCCTGGGGGGGAGTAATGAAAAACTGTTTTTT. This encodes CASSVLGGSNEKLFF.

This clone was recorded a few times. The genes are TRBV30 and TRBJ2-6; possibly TRBD2 for D (5 bases). The ends were cut back, 4 bases at V and 0 bases at J, with 13 bases in the middle. Germline CDR1 and CDR2: GTSNPN and SVGIG (reference sequence). This CDR3 region has 16 residues. CDR3 loop: CAWNGVPNSGANVLTF. CDR3 nucleotides: TGTGCCTGGAACGGGGTCCCTAACTCTGGGGCCAACGTCCTGACTTTC.

J is TRBJ2-7 and V is TRBV11-3; a possible D gene is TRBD2 (6 bases). The germline CDR1 and CDR2 sequences are SGHNT and YENEEA. V lost 1 base to trimming and J lost 5 bases, with 12 bases between them. The CDR3 is made up of 14 amino acids. The chain's CDR3 is CASSLGGGFNEQYF. As DNA, the CDR3 is TGTGCCAGCAGCTTAGGGGGAGGATTTAACGAGCAGTACTTC. The full variable domain, with the rest looked up from reference TRBV11-3 and TRBJ2-7, is EAGVVQSPRYKIIEKKQPVAFWCNPISGHNTLYWYLQNLGQGPELLIRYENEEAVDDSQLPKDRFSAERLKGVDSTLKIQPAELGDSAVYLCASSLGGGFNEQYFGPGTRLTVT.

This rearrangement joins TRBV7-9 to TRBJ2-1; 7 bases agree with TRBD2. The CDR3 loop spans 15 amino acids. Germline CDR1 SEHNR, CDR2 FQNEAQ (reference sequence). V lost 5 bases, J lost 8 bases, and 12 bases stayed unmatched. The CDR3 DNA sequence: TGTGCCAGCAGCACCGGGACGGGAGGCACGGATGAGCAGTTCTTC. This gives the protein CASSTGTGGTDEQFF.

V usage is TRBV5-1 and J usage is TRBJ2-7; 7 bases are shared with TRBD2. Germline CDR1 reads SGHRS; CDR2 reads YFSETQ. V shed 3 bases, J shed 0 bases, and the junction held 9 bases outside the gene matches. The CDR3 contains 16 residues. The CDR3 bases are TGCGCCAGCAGCTCCCCCCGGGGCGGGAGCTCCTACGAGCAGTACTTC. It specifies CASSSPRGGSSYEQYF.

The CDR3 coding sequence is TGTGCCAGCAGCACCGGGACTAGCGGGTTTCTCCGCGAGCAGTACTTC. This sequence encodes CASSTGTSGFLREQYF. The rearrangement links TRBV7-9 to TRBJ2-7; 12 nucleotides align to TRBD2. Per germline, CDR1 SEHNR and CDR2 FQNEAQ (reference sequence). This CDR3 spans 16 amino acids. J lost 6 bases, V lost 5 bases, and 11 bases had no gene match.

This chain links TRBV6-1 with TRBJ1-5; no definite D call. The germline CDR1 and CDR2 sequences are MNHNS and SASEGT. The CDR3 has 17 residues. V lost 4 bases, J lost 7 bases, and 23 bases lay in between. CDR3 nucleotide sequence: TGTGCCAGCAGTGCCCCGGCCACCCACACATCCGGGCAGCCCCAGCATTTT. Its translation: CASSAPATHTSGQPQHF.

This chain uses TRBV5-4 with TRBJ2-1; D gene unclear. CDR3 size: 15 residues. The ends were cut back, 3 bases at V and 7 bases at J, with 17 bases in the middle. In germline, CDR1 is SGHNT, CDR2 YYREEE (reference sequence). CDR3 bases: TGTGCCAGCAGCTCCTCCTTAGCTAGTCGGAATGAGCAGTTCTTC. Protein product: CASSSSLASRNEQFF. Using reference TRBV5-4 and TRBJ2-1 for the parts outside the CDR3, the full variable domain is ETGVTQSPTHLIKTRGQQVTLRCSSQSGHNTVSWYQQALGQGPQFIFQYYREEENGRGNFPPRFSGLQFPNYSSELNVNALELDDSALYLCASSSSLASRNEQFFGPGTRLTVL.

J is TRBJ2-7 and V is TRBV7-9; D not resolved. CDR3 length: 16 amino acids. Trimming took 1 base from V and 3 from J, leaving 16 bases between them. Looked up from germline, CDR1 is SEHNR and CDR2 is FQNEAQ (reference sequence). CDR3 in DNA: TGTGCCAGCAGCTTAGGGCCAAAAGATACGCACTACGAGCAGTACTTC. It encodes CASSLGPKDTHYEQYF.

The V and J genes are TRBV19 and TRBJ1-1; 7 nucleotides line up with TRBD1. Germline loops: CDR1 LNHDA, CDR2 SQIVND (reference sequence). The CDR3 extends over 12 amino acids. V lost 6 bases, J lost 8 bases, and 6 bases stayed unmatched. The CDR3 region has the DNA TGTGCCAGTAGCGCGACAGGGTTGGAAGCTTTCTTT. Translated: CASSATGLEAFF.

CDR3 coding DNA: TGTGCCAGCAGTGAGGGGGGGGCCCAAGAGACCCAGTACTTC. Translated: CASSEGGAQETQYF. V is TRBV6-4 and J is TRBJ2-5; weak D call: TRBD2 (7 bases). Trimming took 3 bases from V and 1 from J, leaving 9 bases between them. Germline lookup yields CDR1 MRHNA and CDR2 SNTAGT. This CDR3 spans 14 amino acids.

The genes are TRBV2 and TRBJ2-7, with a weak D call TRBD1 (5 bases). Looked up from germline, CDR1 is SNHLY and CDR2 is FYNNEI. V gave up 7 bases and J gave up 4 bases, with 14 bases separating them. The CDR3 sequence is 13 residues long. For the CDR3, the DNA is TGTGCCAGCACCGACGGACACCATTACGAGCAGTACTTC. Encoded protein: CASTDGHHYEQYF.

The genes are TRBV4-1 and TRBJ1-3; 9 bases align to TRBD1. Germline CDR1 MGHRA, CDR2 YSYEKL. V dropped 4 bases and J dropped 4; count of bases not matched to a gene: 5. This CDR3 has 15 amino acids. The CDR3 protein is CASSPDRGPGNTIYF. DNA for the CDR3: TGCGCCAGCAGCCCGGACAGGGGCCCCGGAAACACCATATATTTT.